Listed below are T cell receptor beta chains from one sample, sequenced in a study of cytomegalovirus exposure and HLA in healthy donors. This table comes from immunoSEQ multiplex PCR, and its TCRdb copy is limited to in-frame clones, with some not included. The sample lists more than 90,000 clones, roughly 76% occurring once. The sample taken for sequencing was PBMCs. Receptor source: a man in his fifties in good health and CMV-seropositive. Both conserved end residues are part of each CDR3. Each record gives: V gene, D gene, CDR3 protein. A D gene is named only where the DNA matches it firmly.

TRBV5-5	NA	CASSNGVVGTEAFF
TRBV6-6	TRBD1	CASATGTGGTQPQHF
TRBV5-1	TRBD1	CASSIAGTGNTEAFF
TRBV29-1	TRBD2	CSVAGTSGAVEEQFF
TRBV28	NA	CASRQGFYEQYF
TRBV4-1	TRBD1	CASSLNGQGAGNQPQHF
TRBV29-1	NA	CSAMTDIPYNEQFF
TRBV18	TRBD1	CASFSPGGAGMNTEAFF
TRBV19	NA	CASSQRVGSGDTQYF
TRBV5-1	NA	CASSLDTPGRLGEKLFF
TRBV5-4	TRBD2	CASSLMTGGPYEQYF
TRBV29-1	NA	CSAALGISYEQYF
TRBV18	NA	CASSPTGNPNYGYTF